What follows are 12 T cell receptor beta chains derived from one specimen sequenced in a study of T cell responses to AZD1222 COVID-19 vaccine. Assay: immunoSEQ multiplex PCR; the TCRdb copy retains only in-frame clones and omits some. Here the sample spans about 140,000 clones, around 90% being singletons. The sequencing here drew on peripheral blood, taken on day 0 of AZD1222 vaccination. The receptors here all came from an adult in good health.

The chain recombines TRBV10-3 with TRBJ1-1; D unresolved. V was clipped by 4 bases and J by 7 bases, with 13 bases between them. The CDR3 extends over 13 amino acids. Germline CDR1 is ENHRY and CDR2 is SYGVKD. The CDR3 region has the DNA TGTGCCATCAGTGCAGGTCTCTCGTTTGAAGCTTTCTTT. Amino acid sequence: CAISAGLSFEAFF.

The rearrangement links TRBV28 to TRBJ1-6; D unclear. The V end was cut by 3 bases, the J end by 0 bases, with 12 bases between. The germline gives CDR1 MDHEN, CDR2 SYDVKM. This CDR3 spans 17 amino acids. The CDR3 DNA is TGTGCCAGCAGTTTCCGGACTTTGAGCTCCTATAATTCACCCCTCCACTTT. It is translated as CASSFRTLSSYNSPLHF.

This sequence joins TRBV28 and TRBJ2-2; D is unclear. The CDR3 extends over 13 amino acids. Germline CDR1 and CDR2: MDHEN and SYDVKM. V was clipped by 3 bases and J by 3 bases, with 5 bases between them. The CDR3 region is CASSLGYTGELFF. The CDR3 nucleotides are TGTGCCAGCAGTTTGGGTTACACCGGGGAGCTGTTTTTT.

The gene calls are TRBV5-1 and TRBJ2-7; 7 bases map to TRBD2. CDR1 SGHRS and CDR2 YFSETQ come from the germline V gene. Trimming cost V 5 bases and J 2 bases; bases outside gene matches: 7. The CDR3 consists of 14 residues. CDR3 coding DNA: TGCGCCAGCAGACCACTAGCGTACCCCTACGAGCAGTACTTC. As protein: CASRPLAYPYEQYF.

CDR3 nucleotide sequence: TGTGCCAGCAGTGTACGGGGGACTAGCGGGAGAGGAGAGCAGTACTTC. Translating gives CASSVRGTSGRGEQYF. The V and J genes are TRBV27 and TRBJ2-7; 14 bases map to TRBD2. V trimming: 5 bases; J trimming: 7 bases; junction bases outside the gene matches: 10. The CDR3 runs 16 residues. In germline, CDR1 is MNHEY, CDR2 SMNVEV (reference sequence).

The chain joins TRBV4-1 to TRBJ1-3; no definite D call. V dropped 4 bases and J dropped 4 bases, with 17 bases sitting between them. Germline CDR1 and CDR2: MGHRA and YSYEKL. The CDR3 covers 16 residues. The CDR3 is CASSRPGQLSGNTIYF. DNA for the CDR3: TGCGCCAGCAGCCGTCCTGGGCAGTTATCAGGAAACACCATATATTTT.

The chain employs TRBV9 and TRBJ2-6, with 7 bases that match TRBD2. V gave up 1 base and J gave up 0 bases; unmatched junction bases: 13. This CDR3 is built from 20 residues. Per the germline V gene, CDR1 is SGDLS and CDR2 is YYNGEE. CDR3 sequence reads: CASSVLNGLAVSSGANVLTF. The CDR3 DNA reads TGTGCCAGCAGCGTATTAAATGGGCTAGCGGTTAGCTCTGGGGCCAACGTCCTGACTTTC.

The chain recombines TRBV27 with TRBJ2-1, with 7 bases that match TRBD2. The CDR3 is 15 amino acids. The germline gives CDR1 MNHEY, CDR2 SMNVEV (reference sequence). Losses at the gene ends were 8 bases for V and 8 bases for J; bases not matched to a gene: 15. The CDR3 reads CASVRASGKPDEQFF. The CDR3 coding sequence is TGTGCCAGCGTGAGGGCCAGCGGGAAACCGGATGAGCAGTTCTTC.

The chain uses TRBV5-1 and TRBJ2-5, with D possibly matching TRBD2 (6 bases). The V end was cut by 4 bases, the J end by 5 bases, with 15 bases between. The CDR3 is 14 amino acids. Germline V gene sequence: CDR1 SGHRS, CDR2 YFSETQ. The CDR3 DNA sequence: TGCGCCAGCAGCCTTCGGGGGTTTGGGGAGACCCAGTACTTC. Amino acid sequence: CASSLRGFGETQYF.

The J gene is TRBJ1-4, the V gene TRBV5-5; D gene unclear. V was clipped by 5 bases and J by 4 bases, with 12 bases between them. The V gene's germline CDR1 is SGHKS and CDR2 YYEKEE (reference sequence). The CDR3 spans 14 residues. In DNA, the CDR3 is TGTGCCAGCAGGTCATTAGGGATTAATGAAAAACTGTTTTTT. It translates to CASRSLGINEKLFF.

The gene calls are TRBV29-1 and TRBJ2-5; 11 positions match TRBD2. The CDR3 contains 15 residues. J lost 0 bases, V lost 4 bases, and 4 bases had no gene match. CDR1 and CDR2 (germline): SQVTM, ANQGSEA. The CDR3 DNA is TGCAGCGTTGTATTGACTAGCGGGAACCAAGAGACCCAGTACTTC. Its protein is CSVVLTSGNQETQYF.

The V gene is TRBV18, the J gene TRBJ2-7; 7 bases are a match to TRBD2. Germline V gene data show CDR1 as KGHSH and CDR2 as LQKENI. This CDR3 region has 16 residues. J lost 1 base, V lost 5 bases, and 11 bases had no gene match. The CDR3 is CASSWGTGTTSYEQYF. CDR3 coding DNA: TGTGCCAGCTCATGGGGGACCGGGACTACGTCCTACGAGCAGTACTTC.